This is a list of T cell receptor beta chains from one sample in a study of technical replicates of blood from a few donors. Using immunoSEQ multiplex PCR, the repertoire was profiled, and TCRdb retains in-frame clones only, with some absent. Here the sample spans about 73,000 clones, 93% being singletons. The specimen was T cells isolated from PBMCs. Source of these receptors: a human donor in good health. CDR3s include the opening cysteine and the closing phenylalanine or tryptophan. The order of the fields is clone size, J gene, CDR3 length, V gene, D gene, CDR3 protein, CDR3 DNA. The D gene is left open where the match is weak. A clone size is listed for some rows: how often the clone was seen (once, few, many), or a class if it is expanded.

NA	TRBJ2-5	14	TRBV7-9	NA	CASSLLPQEETQYF	TGTGCCAGCAGCTTACTGCCGCAGGAAGAGACCCAGTACTTC
NA	TRBJ1-6	15	TRBV6-5	TRBD1	CASSLTGADNSPLHF	TGTGCCAGCAGTCTAACAGGGGCCGATAATTCACCCCTCCACTTT
once	TRBJ2-7	15	TRBV10-2	NA	CASGELDGSSYEQYF	TGCGCCAGCGGAGAATTGGATGGTTCCTCCTACGAGCAGTACTTC
NA	TRBJ1-2	14	TRBV27	NA	CASSLSGGNYGYTF	TGTGCCAGCAGTTTAAGCGGGGGAAACTATGGCTACACCTTC
NA	TRBJ2-6	16	TRBV11-2	TRBD1	CASSLRDSSGANVLTF	TGTGCCAGCAGCTTACGGGACAGCTCTGGGGCCAACGTCCTGACTTTC
NA	TRBJ2-5	15	TRBV11-2	TRBD1	CASRKPGTVQETQYF	TGTGCCAGCAGGAAACCCGGGACAGTCCAAGAGACCCAGTACTTC
NA	TRBJ1-2	14	TRBV10-3	TRBD1	CAIGGQGARGGYTF	TGTGCCATCGGAGGACAGGGGGCAAGGGGTGGCTACACCTTC
NA	TRBJ2-3	12	TRBV7-2	NA	CASSPGRDTQYF	TGTGCCAGCAGCCCCGGGAGAGATACGCAGTATTTT
NA	TRBJ2-7	13	TRBV27	NA	CASSLSPGYEQYF	TGTGCCAGCAGTTTATCACCCGGCTACGAGCAGTACTTC
NA	TRBJ1-2	12	TRBV7-9	TRBD1	CASSRDSYGYTF	TGTGCCAGCAGCCGGGACAGCTATGGCTACACCTTC
NA	TRBJ2-7	16	TRBV9	TRBD1	CASSVLSGTAPYEQYF	TGTGCCAGCAGCGTTTTGTCCGGGACAGCTCCATACGAGCAGTACTTC
NA	TRBJ2-7	14	TRBV11-3	NA	CASSLVSSQREQYF	TGTGCCAGCAGCTTAGTATCGAGTCAGCGCGAGCAGTACTTC
NA	TRBJ2-5	16	TRBV4-1	TRBD2	CVSSLGTSGNSETQYF	TGCGTCAGCAGTCTTGGGACTAGCGGGAATTCGGAGACCCAGTACTTC
NA	TRBJ1-1	13	TRBV28	NA	CASRGAGYTEAFF	TGTGCCAGCAGGGGGGCCGGGTACACTGAAGCTTTCTTT
NA	TRBJ1-6	14	TRBV30	TRBD1	CAWSVGQGSSPLHF	TGTGCCTGGAGTGTAGGACAGGGCAGTTCACCCCTCCACTTT
NA	TRBJ1-1	15	TRBV30	NA	CAWSVFGTRGTEAFF	TGTGCCTGGAGTGTATTTGGCACCCGGGGTACTGAAGCTTTCTTT
NA	TRBJ2-1	17	TRBV29-1	TRBD2	CSVGASGSPYSYNEQFF	TGCAGCGTTGGAGCCAGCGGGAGTCCCTACTCCTACAATGAGCAGTTCTTC
NA	TRBJ2-3	19	TRBV5-1	TRBD2	CASSLWTSGRATDADTQYF	TGCGCCAGCAGCTTGTGGACTAGCGGGAGGGCCACGGACGCAGATACGCAGTATTTT
NA	TRBJ1-5	19	TRBV11-2	TRBD1	CASSLDRGLLRDRNQPQHF	TGTGCCAGCAGCTTAGATCGCGGTTTGTTGAGGGACAGAAATCAGCCCCAGCATTTT
NA	TRBJ2-1	19	TRBV27	TRBD2	CASSSLKRGGQGSYNEQFF	TGTGCCAGCAGTTCCCTAAAGCGGGGGGGGCAGGGCTCCTACAATGAGCAGTTCTTC
NA	TRBJ2-1	16	TRBV14	TRBD2	CASSQERGKGYNEQFF	TGTGCCAGCAGCCAAGAGCGGGGGAAGGGCTACAATGAGCAGTTCTTC
NA	TRBJ2-7	13	TRBV4-1	TRBD2	CASSQGGGNEQYF	TGCGCCAGCAGCCAAGGCGGGGGAAACGAGCAGTACTTC
NA	TRBJ1-1	14	TRBV6-5	NA	CASIRTLMGTEAFF	TGTGCCAGCATTCGGACTCTAATGGGCACTGAAGCTTTCTTT
NA	TRBJ2-7	20	TRBV14	TRBD2	CASSHRHLTTSGRAYYEQYF	TGTGCCAGCAGCCACCGCCACCTTACGACTAGCGGGAGAGCCTACTACGAGCAGTACTTC
NA	TRBJ1-1	13	TRBV7-9	TRBD1	CASSFAGGTEAFF	TGTGCCAGCAGTTTTGCAGGGGGCACTGAAGCTTTCTTT
NA	TRBJ2-3	15	TRBV18	TRBD1	CASSLPGQSTDTQYF	TGTGCCAGCTCATTACCGGGACAGAGCACAGATACGCAGTATTTT